These 26 T cell receptor beta chains were all obtained from the same sample, sequenced in a study of prognosis after radiotherapy for stage I lung cancer. Genomic DNA was subjected to two-round multiplex PCR for amplification of TCR beta CDR3. For every TRBV and TRBJ gene, a specific primer was used in first-round PCR. Each CDR3 protein is one row after TCRdb ran MiXCR on the multiplex PCR reads. The repertoire holds about 31,000 distinct CDR3 sequences, with 25% to 40% as singletons. The material sequenced was PBMCs, taken before or after stereotactic body radiation therapy (not recorded which). Receptor source: a donor over 45 with non-small cell lung cancer.

Many counts were recorded for this clonotype. The chain carries TRBV6-1 and TRBJ1-2; maybe TRBD1 (5 bases). The CDR3 is 14 amino acids. CDR1 MNHNS and CDR2 SASEGT come from the germline V gene. The V end was cut by 6 bases, the J end by 0 bases, with 11 bases between. The CDR3 region has the DNA TGTGCCAGCAGGAGGACATTTTCTAACTATGGCTACACCTTC. This codes for CASRRTFSNYGYTF.

As concerns this clonotype: A much larger clone differs by one base, so this may be a read error. V and J are TRBV30 and TRBJ1-3; 8 bases fit TRBD1. Per the germline V gene, CDR1 is GTSNPN and CDR2 is SVGIG (reference sequence). The CDR3 runs to 20 residues. V gave up 0 bases and J gave up 6 bases; unmatched junction bases: 22. The DNA for the CDR3 is TGTGCCTGGAGTGTTTGTGTTTCGGACAGGGAAGGGCAAATAGAAAACACCATATATTTT. Amino acid sequence: CAWSVCVSDREGQIENTIYF. The full variable domain, with the rest looked up from reference TRBV30 and TRBJ1-3, is SQTIHQWPATLVQPVGSPLSLECTVEGTSNPNLYWYRQAAGRGLQLLFYSVGIGQISSEVPQNLSASRPQDRQFILSSKKLLLSDSGFYLCAWSVCVSDREGQIENTIYFGEGSWLTVV.

This chain uses TRBV6-1 with TRBJ2-2; the match to TRBD1 covers 9 bases. The germline CDR1 and CDR2 sequences are MNHNS and SASEGT. V trimming: 5 bases; J trimming: 7 bases; junction bases outside the gene matches: 5. This CDR3 comprises 14 residues. The CDR3 bases are TGTGCCAGCAGTAGGGACAGGGCGAGCGGGGAGCTGTTTTTT. Its protein is CASSRDRASGELFF.

The V and J genes are TRBV6-1 and TRBJ2-3; 7 bases fit TRBD1. Trimming removed 4 bases from V and 1 base from J; junction bases left unmatched: 8. The length of the CDR3 is 16 residues. Germline V CDR1 and CDR2: MNHNS, SASEGT. As DNA, the CDR3 is TGTGCCAGCAGTGCGTACCCTACAGGGGGCACAGATACGCAGTATTTT. Protein product: CASSAYPTGGTDTQYF.

This clonotype was counted ten times or more. The chain recombines TRBV7-9 with TRBJ2-3; possible D gene TRBD2, 6 bases. There are 15 residues in the CDR3. V lost 3 bases and J 2 bases, leaving 12 bases between the germline ends. The germline V gene has CDR1 SEHNR and CDR2 FQNEAQ (reference sequence). Here the CDR3 DNA reads TGTGCCAGCAGCTTTGAGGCGGGGTACACAGATACGCAGTATTTT. Amino acid sequence: CASSFEAGYTDTQYF.

Many counts were recorded for this clonotype. The genes are TRBV11-3 and TRBJ2-3, with 9 bases aligning to TRBD1. CDR1 and CDR2 from the germline V gene are SGHNT and YENEEA. The trim removed 4 bases at V and 2 bases at J, leaving 10 bases unmatched. The CDR3 runs to 17 residues. CDR3 nucleotides: TGTGCCAGCAGCTACTCCTTGGGACAGGGAGACACAGATACGCAGTATTTT. Its protein product is CASSYSLGQGDTDTQYF. Based on the CDR3 plus reference TRBV11-3 and TRBJ2-3, the full variable domain is EAGVVQSPRYKIIEKKQPVAFWCNPISGHNTLYWYLQNLGQGPELLIRYENEEAVDDSQLPKDRFSAERLKGVDSTLKIQPAELGDSAVYLCASSYSLGQGDTDTQYFGPGTRLTVL.

For this clonotype: A much larger clone lies a single base off, so this may be a read error. The rearrangement links TRBV11-2 to TRBJ2-1; 8 positions agree with TRBD2. Germline-derived CDR1 and CDR2 are SGHAT and FQNNGV. This CDR3 spans 14 amino acids. Trimming cost V 4 bases and J 9 bases; bases outside gene matches: 8. The CDR3 nucleotides are TGTGCCAGCAGCTCGGGACTAGGGGGGGGTGAGCAGTTCTTC. This gives the protein CASSSGLGGGEQFF. Full variable domain (missing parts from reference TRBV11-2 and TRBJ2-1): EAGVAQSPRYKIIEKRQSVAFWCNPISGHATLYWYQQILGQGPKLLIQFQNNGVVDDSQLPKDRFSAERLKGVDSTLKIQPAKLEDSAVYLCASSSGLGGGEQFFGPGTRLTVL.

This clonotype was observed many times. The chain uses TRBV9 and TRBJ1-2; 9 bases fit TRBD1. With 6 bases clipped from V and 5 bases from J, the junction kept 5 bases outside the gene matches. Germline CDR1 is SGDLS and CDR2 is YYNGEE. This CDR3 is 13 amino acids long. CDR3 amino acids: CASTPGQGYGYTF. As DNA, the CDR3 is TGTGCCAGCACCCCCGGACAGGGGTATGGCTACACCTTC.

The V gene is TRBV7-2, the J gene TRBJ2-2; D is unclear. Per the germline V gene, CDR1 is SGHTA and CDR2 is FQGNSA. The CDR3 length is 14 residues. With 1 base removed from V and 7 bases from J, the gap between germline ends came to 10 bases. The CDR3 DNA sequence: TGTGCCAGCAGCTTAGGAAGGGCCGGCGGGGAGCTGTTTTTT. Translation: CASSLGRAGGELFF.

As for this clonotype: A far larger clone differs by one base, so this is likely a read error. This rearrangement joins TRBV6-2 or TRBV6-3 to TRBJ1-5; 7 bases agree with TRBD1. The CDR3 extends over 18 amino acids. Looked up from germline, CDR1 is MNHEY and CDR2 is SVGEGT. The CDR3 sequence: CASSDSNGQVTSNQPQHF. DNA of the CDR3: TGTGCCAGCAGTGACTCGAACGGACAGGTGACTAGCAATCAGCCCCAGCATTTT.

This chain connects TRBV6-5 to TRBJ2-1, with TRBD2 matching 9 bases. Looked up from germline, CDR1 is MNHEY and CDR2 is SVGAGI. With 6 bases clipped from V and 0 bases from J, the junction kept 12 bases outside the gene matches. The CDR3 length is 18 residues. The chain's CDR3 is CASSYPLVLAGSYNEQFF. The DNA for the CDR3 is TGTGCCAGCAGCTACCCCCTGGTACTAGCGGGCTCCTACAATGAGCAGTTCTTC.

The chain joins TRBV6-1 to TRBJ2-7; 10 nucleotides line up with TRBD2. This CDR3 is built from 14 residues. With V trimmed by 8 bases and J by 6 bases, 10 bases remained unmatched. Germline V CDR1 and CDR2: MNHNS, SASEGT. The CDR3 DNA sequence: TGTGCCAGCGCCCCGGCTAGCGGGAGTGGCGAGCAGTACTTC. Translated: CASAPASGSGEQYF.

This clonotype was picked up a small number of times. This could be a read error, since a much larger clone is one nucleotide away. The rearrangement joins TRBV20-1 to TRBJ1-2; 7 bases map to TRBD1. In germline, CDR1 is DFQATT, CDR2 SNEGSKA (reference sequence). Trimming cost V 2 bases and J 7 bases; bases outside gene matches: 13. This CDR3 is built from 15 residues. The chain's CDR3 is CSARSPWGGGGGYTF. The CDR3 DNA is TGCAGTGCTAGATCACCGTGGGGAGGGGGCGGTGGCTACACCTTC.

This clonotype was picked up many times. The chain employs TRBV5-1 and TRBJ2-2, with no clear D. Looked up from germline, CDR1 is SGHRS and CDR2 is YFSETQ. The CDR3 runs 15 residues. Trimming stripped 1 base from V and 5 bases from J, with 12 bases between. CDR3 nucleotide sequence: TGCGCCAGCAGCTTGAAGGGCCCCCTAACCGGGGAGCTGTTTTTT. Residues: CASSLKGPLTGELFF.

This clonotype occurred many times. The chain links TRBV5-1 to TRBJ2-5; D ambiguous. V was cut by 0 bases and J by 5 bases, with 14 bases left in between. Germline loops: CDR1 SGHRS, CDR2 YFSETQ. The CDR3 totals 15 residues. The CDR3 spells CASSLGGSLRETQYF. The CDR3 DNA sequence: TGCGCCAGCAGCTTGGGAGGCTCTCTCCGGGAGACCCAGTACTTC.

With respect to this clonotype: One end of the junction varies from germline; a read error may be responsible. The chain links TRBV12-3 or TRBV12-4 to TRBJ1-5; D possibly corresponds to TRBD1 (5 bases). This CDR3 has 16 residues. The CDR3 is CASILLRQCGPWPQHF. CDR3 bases: TGTGCCAGCATTTTATTGCGACAGTGCGGGCCGTGGCCCCAGCATTTT.

This clonotype was picked up many times. CDR3 region: CASSIPWDYNSPLHF. The CDR3 DNA reads as TGTGCCAGTAGTATCCCCTGGGACTATAATTCACCCCTCCACTTT. The chain employs TRBV19 and TRBJ1-6; D remains unclear. This CDR3 is built from 15 residues. The V gene lost 3 bases and the J gene lost 3 bases, with 9 bases spanning the gap. Germline V CDR1 and CDR2: LNHDA, SQIVND (reference sequence).

This clonotype occurred many times. The chain uses TRBV3-1 and TRBJ1-2; the D is unclear. Trimming cost V 0 bases and J 0 bases, with 8 bases left between them. The germline CDR1 and CDR2 sequences are LGHDT and YNNKEL (reference sequence). The CDR3 has 15 amino acids. The DNA for the CDR3 is TGTGCCAGCAGCCAAGACAGGTCCGCTAACTATGGCTACACCTTC. Protein: CASSQDRSANYGYTF. The whole variable domain, filled in from reference TRBV3-1 and TRBJ1-2, reads DTAVSQTPKYLVTQMGNDKSIKCEQNLGHDTMYWYKQDSKKFLKIMFSYNNKELIINETVPNRFSPKSPDKAHLNLHINSLELGDSAVYFCASSQDRSANYGYTFGSGTRLTVV.

CDR3 sequence reads: CASSEYTLNTEAFF. The CDR3 coding sequence is TGTGCCAGCAGTGAGTACACATTGAACACTGAAGCTTTCTTT. V is TRBV6-1 and J is TRBJ1-1, with D uncertain. The V end lost 3 bases, the J end lost 0 bases, and 8 bases lay between the germline ends. The CDR3 has 14 amino acids. Germline lookup yields CDR1 MNHNS and CDR2 SASEGT.

The chain links TRBV11-2 to TRBJ1-5; D remains unclear. Trimming took off 1 base at V and 4 bases at J, with 11 bases between the two ends. The CDR3 totals 15 residues. The germline CDR1 and CDR2 sequences are SGHAT and FQNNGV. CDR3 DNA: TGTGCCAGCAGCTTAGGCATGGCGGCAAATCAGCCCCAGCATTTT. Protein: CASSLGMAANQPQHF.

The sample holds many counts of this clonotype. V is TRBV4-1 and J is TRBJ1-2, with 7 bases fitting TRBD1. From germline, CDR1 is MGHRA and CDR2 YSYEKL. The J segment lost 14 bases and the V segment lost 0 bases, leaving 15 bases of the junction unmatched. The CDR3 spans 15 residues. The CDR3 spells CASSQDVRTGSRGTF. For the CDR3, the DNA is TGCGCCAGCAGCCAAGATGTGCGGACAGGTTCCCGTGGGACCTTC.

The rearrangement joins TRBV6-2 or TRBV6-3 to TRBJ1-2; D not certain. The CDR3 is made up of 13 amino acids. Trimming left V 6 bases short and J 8 bases short, with 16 bases between. Germline CDR1 and CDR2: MNHEY and SVGEGT. This CDR3 reads CASSPLTYTGYTF. The CDR3 coding sequence is TGTGCCAGCAGCCCCTTGACGTATACGGGCTACACCTTC.

This clonotype has at least ten counts. The CDR3 region is CASSFVTVMYGYTF. CDR3 coding DNA: TGTGCCAGCAGTTTTGTCACAGTTATGTATGGCTACACCTTC. The chain uses TRBV28 and TRBJ1-2; D uncertain. Trimming removed 3 bases at V and 5 bases at J, with 13 bases between. Germline V gene lookup returns CDR1 MDHEN and CDR2 SYDVKM. The CDR3 loop spans 14 amino acids.

This clonotype was picked up one time. CDR3 sequence reads: CASSAPGQEGGNTIYF. The DNA of the CDR3 is TGTGCCAGCTCAGCCCCGGGACAGGAGGGCGGAAACACCATATATTTT. The chain couples TRBV18 to TRBJ1-3; 8 bases map to TRBD1. Germline V CDR1 and CDR2: KGHSH, LQKENI. V lost 5 bases to trimming and J lost 4 bases; unmatched junction nucleotides: 10. The CDR3 is made up of 16 amino acids.

This clonotype was seen only a few times. A single base separates this from a much larger clone, so it may be a read error. The V and J genes are TRBV28 and TRBJ2-5; the D gene is possibly TRBD2 (6 bases). Deletions cut 6 bases from V and 2 bases from J, with 16 bases between. CDR3 length: 15 amino acids. CDR1 is MDHEN, CDR2 SYDVKM, per germline. Here the CDR3 reads CASSSDNLAQETQYF. The CDR3 DNA follows: TGTGCCAGCAGCTCCGATAACCTAGCGCAAGAGACCCAGTACTTC. The full variable domain, in which reference TRBV28 and TRBJ2-5 provide the parts outside the CDR3, is DVKVTQSSRYLVKRTGEKVFLECVQDMDHENMFWYRQDPGLGLRLIYFSYDVKMKEKGDIPEGYSVSREKKERFSLILESASTNQTSMYLCASSSDNLAQETQYFGPGTRLLVL.

This clonotype was recorded many times. The V call is TRBV7-8, the J call TRBJ1-1; TRBD1 agrees at 9 bases. The germline gives CDR1 SGHVS, CDR2 FQNEAQ. V dropped 5 bases and J dropped 11; count of bases not matched to a gene: 18. The CDR3 is made up of 16 amino acids. Here the CDR3 DNA reads TGTGCCAGCAGCCCCCGGGACAGGGTAACGGACCAGGGGGCTTTCTTT. As protein: CASSPRDRVTDQGAFF. The variable domain in full, with the rest retrieved from reference TRBV7-8 and TRBJ1-1, is GAGVSQSPRYKVAKRGQDVALRCDPISGHVSLFWYQQALGQGPEFLTYFQNEAQLDKSGLPSDRFFAERPEGSVSTLKIQRTQQEDSAVYLCASSPRDRVTDQGAFFGQGTRLTVV.